These 22 T cell receptor beta chains came from one sample sequenced in a study of cytomegalovirus exposure and HLA in healthy donors. Use of 60 Vbeta and 13 Jbeta primers characterized the PCR. Using immunoSEQ multiplex PCR, the repertoire was profiled, and TCRdb retains in-frame clones only, with some absent. The sample lists around 99,000 clones; 65% to 85% were seen once. Source material: PBMCs. These TCRs come from a man aged 40-55 years in good health and CMV-seronegative.

The chain couples TRBV5-1 to TRBJ2-1, with 10 bases matching TRBD2. CDR3 length: 16 amino acids. V trimming: 3 bases; J trimming: 3 bases; junction bases outside the gene matches: 6. CDR1 is SGHRS and CDR2 is YFSETQ in the germline V gene. As DNA, the CDR3 is TGCGCCAGCAGCTCCTGGGGGACTAGCGTCTACAATGAGCAGTTCTTC. Translation gives CASSSWGTSVYNEQFF.

The chain links TRBV11-3 to TRBJ2-5, with D tentatively TRBD2 (6 bases). The V end was cut by 3 bases, the J end by 4 bases, with 9 bases between. Germline V CDR1 and CDR2: SGHNT, YENEEA. The CDR3 runs to 13 residues. CDR3 in DNA: TGTGCCAGCAGCTTCGGGAGTGGAGAGACCCAGTACTTC. Its protein is CASSFGSGETQYF.

As for this clone: Relative to the germline gene, one junction end is altered; a read error may explain this. This chain connects TRBV7-9 to TRBJ2-2; tentative D call: TRBD1 (6 bases). The CDR3 sequence is 12 residues long. The germline CDR1 and CDR2 sequences are SEHNR and FQNEAQ (reference sequence). The CDR3 loop is CSSSLDRRELFF. CDR3 nucleotide sequence: TGTTCCAGCAGCTTAGACAGGCGGGAGCTGTTTTTT.

The count of this clone is one. This chain uses TRBV11-2 with TRBJ2-2, with 7 bases lining up with TRBD1. The CDR3 loop spans 16 amino acids. V trimming: 7 bases; J trimming: 2 bases; junction bases outside the gene matches: 10. In germline, CDR1 is SGHAT, CDR2 FQNNGV. CDR3 in DNA: TGTGCCAGCAACCTAAGGACAGGCGTTAACACCGGGGAGCTGTTTTTT. Translated, it gives CASNLRTGVNTGELFF. Supplemented by reference TRBV11-2 and TRBJ2-2, the full variable domain reads EAGVAQSPRYKIIEKRQSVAFWCNPISGHATLYWYQQILGQGPKLLIQFQNNGVVDDSQLPKDRFSAERLKGVDSTLKIQPAKLEDSAVYLCASNLRTGVNTGELFFGEGSRLTVL.

The rearrangement uses TRBV25-1 and TRBJ2-7; tentatively, D is TRBD1 (5 bases). The length of the CDR3 is 13 residues. V lost 3 bases, J lost 5 bases, and 11 bases lay in between. The germline V gene encodes CDR1 MGHDK and CDR2 SYGVNS. CDR3 protein: CASSDSGIDEQYF. In DNA, the CDR3 is TGTGCCAGCAGTGATTCAGGGATCGACGAGCAGTACTTC.

This clone was seen more than once but under ten times. The chain recombines TRBV4-2 with TRBJ1-4, with unresolved D. Trimming removed 1 base from V and 10 bases from J, with 13 bases in between. Germline V gene data show CDR1 as LGHNA and CDR2 as YNFKEQ. The CDR3 has 14 residues. The DNA of the CDR3 is TGTGCCAGCAGCCAAGCAATGTCAGGTGGAAAACTGTTTTTT. Amino acid sequence: CASSQAMSGGKLFF.

The chain joins TRBV6-6 to TRBJ2-5, with 13 bases matching TRBD2. Germline lookup yields CDR1 MNHNY and CDR2 SVGAGI (reference sequence). Trimming took 5 bases from V and 3 from J; bases not matched to a gene: 3. This CDR3 comprises 15 residues. The CDR3 coding sequence is TGTGCCAGCAGTCGACTAGCGGGAGGTGAAGAGACCCAGTACTTC. Protein product: CASSRLAGGEETQYF.

The chain is built from TRBV6-1 and TRBJ2-7, with a weak D call TRBD1 (6 bases). Germline V CDR1 and CDR2: MNHNS, SASEGT. This CDR3 region has 12 residues. Deletions cut 8 bases from V and 6 bases from J, with 14 bases between. For the CDR3, the DNA is TGTGCCAGCGCCACAGGGAATCCCGAGCAGTACTTC. This translates into CASATGNPEQYF.

In its sample, this clone was seen a few times. This rearrangement joins TRBV5-4 to TRBJ1-1, with D possibly matching TRBD1 (6 bases). CDR1 SGHNT and CDR2 YYREEE come from the germline V gene (reference sequence). This CDR3 region has 13 residues. Trimming took 3 bases from V and 7 from J, leaving 13 bases between them. The chain's CDR3 is CASSSKPDSEAFF. CDR3 DNA: TGTGCCAGCAGCTCTAAGCCGGACAGTGAAGCTTTCTTT.

The rearrangement links TRBV5-1 to TRBJ1-1, with 8 bases lining up with TRBD1. CDR3 length: 16 amino acids. V lost 1 base and J lost 0; bases outside the gene matches: 5. The germline CDR1 and CDR2 sequences are SGHRS and YFSETQ. Here the CDR3 reads CASSLRAGGMNTEAFF. For the CDR3, the DNA is TGCGCCAGCAGCTTGAGGGCAGGGGGCATGAACACTGAAGCTTTCTTT.

This clone was seen a handful of times. The V and J genes are TRBV28 and TRBJ1-1; no clear D. Germline loops: CDR1 MDHEN, CDR2 SYDVKM. Trimming took off 3 bases at V and 0 bases at J, with 8 bases between the two ends. The CDR3 loop spans 14 amino acids. The CDR3 DNA follows: TGTGCCAGCAGTTTGATGGGAGTGAACACTGAAGCTTTCTTT. Translation: CASSLMGVNTEAFF.

The chain links TRBV28 to TRBJ1-6; 8 bases line up with TRBD1. This CDR3 contains 15 residues. Losses at the gene ends were 2 bases for V and 6 bases for J; bases not matched to a gene: 3. Per the germline V gene, CDR1 is MDHEN and CDR2 is SYDVKM. The CDR3 bases are TGTGCCAGCAGTTTACGACAGGGGTTTAATTCACCCCTCCACTTT. As protein: CASSLRQGFNSPLHF.

This chain uses TRBV5-1 with TRBJ2-7; possible D gene TRBD1, 5 bases. Trimming cost V 7 bases and J 2 bases, with 16 bases left between them. The CDR3 has 14 residues. Germline loops: CDR1 SGHRS, CDR2 YFSETQ. CDR3 residues: CASGTGRGAYEQYF. For the CDR3, the DNA is TGCGCCAGCGGAACAGGACGAGGCGCCTACGAGCAGTACTTC.

The chain couples TRBV10-3 to TRBJ2-7; TRBD1 matches 11 bases. Germline-derived CDR1 and CDR2 are ENHRY and SYGVKD. The V and J ends lost 6 bases and 6 bases, in that order; junction bases with no gene match: 7. The CDR3 loop spans 14 amino acids. CDR3 nucleotide sequence: TGTGCCATCAGGGGGGACAGGGGGTTCGGCGAGCAGTACTTC. Its translation: CAIRGDRGFGEQYF.

CDR3 sequence reads: CASSVGSGEEQYF. The CDR3 DNA reads TGTGCCAGCAGCGTAGGGTCCGGGGAGGAGCAGTACTTC. The chain joins TRBV9 to TRBJ2-7; D is perhaps TRBD2 (5 bases). Germline loops: CDR1 SGDLS, CDR2 YYNGEE. Trimming removed 0 bases from V and 7 bases from J, with 11 bases in between. This CDR3 has 13 amino acids.

The V and J genes are TRBV18 and TRBJ2-2; 8 bases fit TRBD1. CDR1 and CDR2 from the germline V gene are KGHSH and LQKENI. Trimming cost V 2 bases and J 5 bases; bases outside gene matches: 4. This CDR3 has 15 amino acids. The CDR3 is CASSPGTGPTGELFF. The DNA of the CDR3 is TGTGCCAGCTCACCAGGGACAGGTCCGACCGGGGAGCTGTTTTTT.

The chain uses TRBV19 and TRBJ1-6, with 7 bases identical to TRBD1. Germline trimming cut 4 bases from V and 9 bases from J; bases unmatched to any gene: 12. The V gene's germline CDR1 is LNHDA and CDR2 SQIVND (reference sequence). CDR3 length: 16 amino acids. CDR3 region: CASSTLLTGEGSPLHF. The CDR3 DNA sequence: TGTGCCAGTAGTACATTGCTCACAGGGGAAGGTTCACCCCTCCACTTT.

This clone came up once. This chain connects TRBV6-6 to TRBJ2-3; TRBD2 matches 10 bases. This CDR3 comprises 11 residues. Germline CDR1 is MNHNY and CDR2 is SVGAGI (reference sequence). The trim removed 10 bases at V and 8 bases at J, leaving 3 bases unmatched. The CDR3: CATSGSGTQYF. CDR3 coding DNA: TGTGCCACTAGCGGGAGTGGTACGCAGTATTTT.

This chain connects TRBV13 to TRBJ2-3, with a possible D match to TRBD2 (6 bases). V gave up 4 bases and J gave up 0 bases, with 14 bases separating them. The CDR3 length is 16 residues. The germline V gene has CDR1 PRHDT and CDR2 FYEKMQ (reference sequence). This CDR3 is CASSSISGRSTDTQYF. The CDR3 region has the DNA TGTGCCAGCAGCTCCATCAGCGGGCGTAGCACAGATACGCAGTATTTT.

This clone occurred a few times. This chain joins TRBV2 and TRBJ2-7; 10 bases line up with TRBD1. After removal of 4 bases from V and 6 bases from J, the junction contained 3 bases not matched to a gene. The CDR3 length is 13 residues. The germline V gene encodes CDR1 SNHLY and CDR2 FYNNEI. In nucleotides, the CDR3 is TGTGCCAGCAGTGGGGACAGGGGTAGCGAGCAGTACTTC. It yields the protein CASSGDRGSEQYF.

V is TRBV6-4 and J is TRBJ2-1; tentatively, D is TRBD1 (6 bases). Germline CDR1 and CDR2: MRHNA and SNTAGT. V was cut by 3 bases and J by 3 bases, with 9 bases left in between. The CDR3 covers 14 residues. The CDR3 sequence is CASSDGQSYNEQFF. The CDR3 bases are TGTGCCAGCAGTGATGGACAGAGCTACAATGAGCAGTTCTTC.

This clone came up a few times. The V call is TRBV6-5, the J call TRBJ1-2; D remains ambiguous. The CDR3 extends over 14 amino acids. Germline values: CDR1 MNHEY, CDR2 SVGAGI. V gave up 6 bases and J gave up 6 bases, with 17 bases separating them. The CDR3 DNA follows: TGTGCCAGCAGGATCACTAGGGATTTTCATGGCTACACCTTC. Amino acids: CASRITRDFHGYTF.